This TCR beta chain was documented in a study of T cells in narcolepsy. The study, taken as a whole, reports: Blood of same and different patients, but not healthy controls, reportedly held recurring autoreactive clonotypes. No autoreactive T cell clone sequences appeared in some memory CD4+ repertoires.

Produced via immunoSEQ multiplex PCR; TCRdb's table is partial and in-frame only. This table holds around 16,000 clones, 85% found once. This clone has a single count. What it binds is not known. The germline V gene encodes CDR1 SGHAT and CDR2 FQNNGV. The junction had 4 bases not matched to a gene; V was cut back by 5 bases and J by 3 bases. CDR3 length: 13 amino acids. The sequencing sample was made of memory (CD45RA-) CD4+ T cells from blood. This TCR came from a human donor in good health. The V and J genes are TRBV11-2 and TRBJ2-7; 7 bases align to TRBD1. Here the CDR3 reads CASSPGQVYEQYF. In DNA form, the CDR3 reads TGTGCCAGCAGCCCCGGACAGGTCTACGAGCAGTACTTC.